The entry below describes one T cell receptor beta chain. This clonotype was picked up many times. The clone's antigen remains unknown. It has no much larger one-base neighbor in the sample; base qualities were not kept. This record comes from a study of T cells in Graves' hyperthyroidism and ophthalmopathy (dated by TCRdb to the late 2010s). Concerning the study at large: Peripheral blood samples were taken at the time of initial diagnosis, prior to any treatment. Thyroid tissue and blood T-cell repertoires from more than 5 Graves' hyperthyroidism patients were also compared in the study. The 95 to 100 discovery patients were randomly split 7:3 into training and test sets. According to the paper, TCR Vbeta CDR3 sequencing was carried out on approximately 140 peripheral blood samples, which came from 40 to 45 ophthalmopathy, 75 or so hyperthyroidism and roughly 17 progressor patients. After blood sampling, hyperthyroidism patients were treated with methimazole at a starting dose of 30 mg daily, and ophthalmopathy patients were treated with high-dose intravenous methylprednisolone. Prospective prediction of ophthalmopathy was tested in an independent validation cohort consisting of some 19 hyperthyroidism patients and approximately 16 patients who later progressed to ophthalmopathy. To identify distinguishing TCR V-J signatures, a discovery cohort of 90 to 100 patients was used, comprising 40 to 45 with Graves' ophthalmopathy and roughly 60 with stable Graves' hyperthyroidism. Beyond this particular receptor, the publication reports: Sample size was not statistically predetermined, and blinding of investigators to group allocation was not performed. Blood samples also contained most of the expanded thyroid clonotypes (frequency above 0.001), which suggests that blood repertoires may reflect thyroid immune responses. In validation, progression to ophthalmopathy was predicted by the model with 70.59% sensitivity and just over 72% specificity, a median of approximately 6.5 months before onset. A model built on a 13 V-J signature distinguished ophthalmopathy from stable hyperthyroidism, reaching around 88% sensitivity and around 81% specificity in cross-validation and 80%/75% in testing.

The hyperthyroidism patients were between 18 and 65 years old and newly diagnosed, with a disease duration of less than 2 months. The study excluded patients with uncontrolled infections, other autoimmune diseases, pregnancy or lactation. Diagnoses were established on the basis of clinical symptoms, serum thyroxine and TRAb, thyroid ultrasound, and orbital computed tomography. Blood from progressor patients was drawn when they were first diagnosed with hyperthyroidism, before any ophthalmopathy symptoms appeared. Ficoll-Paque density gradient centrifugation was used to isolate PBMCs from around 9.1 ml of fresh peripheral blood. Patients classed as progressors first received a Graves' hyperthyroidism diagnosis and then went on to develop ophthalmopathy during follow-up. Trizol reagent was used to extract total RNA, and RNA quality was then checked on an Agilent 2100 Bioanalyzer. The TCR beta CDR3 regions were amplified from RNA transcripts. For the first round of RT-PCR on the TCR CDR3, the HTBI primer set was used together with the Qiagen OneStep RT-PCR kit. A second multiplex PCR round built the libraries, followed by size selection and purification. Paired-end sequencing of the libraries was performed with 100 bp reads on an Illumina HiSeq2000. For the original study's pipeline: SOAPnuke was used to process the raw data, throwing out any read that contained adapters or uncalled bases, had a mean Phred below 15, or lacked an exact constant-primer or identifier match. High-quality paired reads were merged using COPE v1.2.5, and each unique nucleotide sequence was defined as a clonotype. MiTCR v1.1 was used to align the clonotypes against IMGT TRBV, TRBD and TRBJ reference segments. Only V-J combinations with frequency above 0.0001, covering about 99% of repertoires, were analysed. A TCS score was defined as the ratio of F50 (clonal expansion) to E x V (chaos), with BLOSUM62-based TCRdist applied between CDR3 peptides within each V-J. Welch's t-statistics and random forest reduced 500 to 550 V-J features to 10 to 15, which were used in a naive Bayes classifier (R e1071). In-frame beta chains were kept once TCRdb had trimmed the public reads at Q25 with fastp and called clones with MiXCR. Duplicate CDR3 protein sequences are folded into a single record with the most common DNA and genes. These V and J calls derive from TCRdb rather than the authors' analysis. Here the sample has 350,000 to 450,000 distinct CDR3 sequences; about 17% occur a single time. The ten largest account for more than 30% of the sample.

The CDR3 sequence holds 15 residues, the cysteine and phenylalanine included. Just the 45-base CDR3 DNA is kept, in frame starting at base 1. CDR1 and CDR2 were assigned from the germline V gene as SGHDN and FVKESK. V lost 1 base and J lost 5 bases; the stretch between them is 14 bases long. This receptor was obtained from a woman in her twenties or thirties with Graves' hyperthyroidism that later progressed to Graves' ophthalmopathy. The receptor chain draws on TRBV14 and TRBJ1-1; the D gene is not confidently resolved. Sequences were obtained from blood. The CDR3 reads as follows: CASSQGIPVRTEAFF. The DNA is TGTGCCAGCAGCCAAGGTATACCAGTGCGGACTGAAGCTTTCTTT. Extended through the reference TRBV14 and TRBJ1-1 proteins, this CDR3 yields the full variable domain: EAGVTQFPSHSVIEKGQTVTLRCDPISGHDNLYWYRRVMGKEIKFLLHFVKESKQDESGMPNNRFLAERTGGTYSTLKVQPAELEDSGVYFCASSQGIPVRTEAFFGQGTRLTVV.